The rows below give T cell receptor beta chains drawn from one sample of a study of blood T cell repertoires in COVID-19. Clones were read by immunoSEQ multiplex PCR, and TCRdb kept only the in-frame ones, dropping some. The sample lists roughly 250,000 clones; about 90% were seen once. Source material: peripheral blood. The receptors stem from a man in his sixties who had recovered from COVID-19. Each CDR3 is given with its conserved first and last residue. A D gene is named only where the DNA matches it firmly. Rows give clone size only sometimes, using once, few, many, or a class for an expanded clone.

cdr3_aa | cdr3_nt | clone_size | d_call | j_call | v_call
CASTDRDRYNEQFF | TGTGCCAGTACCGACAGGGACCGATACAATGAGCAGTTCTTC | once | TRBD1 | TRBJ2-1 | TRBV19
CASSLGPTASQETQYF | TGTGCCAGCAGCTTAGGTCCGACTGCCTCACAAGAGACCCAGTACTTC | - | - | TRBJ2-5 | TRBV7-2
CSASIREHSPLHF | TGCAGTGCTAGTATACGGGAGCATTCACCCCTCCACTTT | - | - | TRBJ1-6 | TRBV20-1
CASSEVVAATNEKLFF | TGTGCCAGCAGTGAAGTCGTAGCCGCAACTAATGAAAAACTGTTTTTT | - | - | TRBJ1-4 | TRBV6-1
CATSEPGTGGLGPGELFF | TGTGCCACCAGTGAGCCCGGGACAGGGGGCCTAGGTCCCGGGGAGCTGTTTTTT | - | TRBD1 | TRBJ2-2 | TRBV24-1
CASSVLAGGSDTQYF | TGCGCCAGCAGCGTACTAGCGGGGGGATCAGATACGCAGTATTTT | - | TRBD2 | TRBJ2-3 | TRBV5-1
CASSGARGGQEYGYTF | TGCGCCAGCAGCGGGGCCCGGGGAGGGCAGGAGTATGGCTACACCTTC | - | - | TRBJ1-2 | TRBV5-1
CAWLPGPQDRVFATNEKLFF | TGTGCCTGGCTGCCAGGACCCCAGGACAGGGTGTTCGCAACTAATGAAAAACTGTTTTTT | - | TRBD1 | TRBJ1-4 | TRBV30
CASKLDRGGSPLHF | TGTGCCAGCAAATTAGACAGGGGAGGCTCACCCCTCCACTTT | - | TRBD1 | TRBJ1-6 | TRBV27
CASSLFTRRDTDTQYF | TGTGCCAGCAGCTTGTTTACAAGGCGGGACACAGATACGCAGTATTTT | - | - | TRBJ2-3 | TRBV7-9
CASSASSAGTDTQYF | TGTGCCAGCAGTGCATCTAGCGCGGGCACAGATACGCAGTATTTT | - | - | TRBJ2-3 | TRBV2
CASSPSGEGTDTQYF | TGTGCCAGCAGCCCTAGCGGGGAGGGCACAGATACGCAGTATTTT | - | TRBD2 | TRBJ2-3 | TRBV13
CASSKRDRGTDTQYF | TGTGCCAGTTCAAAGCGGGACAGGGGGACAGATACGCAGTATTTT | - | TRBD1 | TRBJ2-3 | TRBV19